This TCR beta chain appears in the sequencing data of a study of T cell clones after liver transplantation. On the study more broadly: TCRbeta sequencing after a pre-transplant mixed lymphocyte reaction identified graft-donor-reactive clones, later tracked in post-transplant blood. Draws occurred before transplant, before withdrawal, and after complete or failed withdrawal. Without induction therapy, subjects received standard immunosuppression until 12-24 months post-transplant. Overall study findings and caveats: Circulating graft-donor-reactive CD4 TCRbeta sequences fell significantly post-transplant in 5 of 8 subjects.

In the case of this clone: What it recognizes is unknown.

Clones were sequenced by immunoSEQ multiplex PCR, and TCRdb holds only the in-frame ones, with some missing. The sample holds about 99,000 clones, under 90% seen once. The germline V gene encodes CDR1 MNHNS and CDR2 SASEGT. The CDR3 is 17 amino acids. The J segment lost 1 base and the V segment lost 4 bases, leaving 6 bases of the junction unmatched. The sequence was collected from a human patient who received a liver transplant. Some T cells may possibly be graft donor cells. The rearrangement uses TRBV6-1 and TRBJ1-5, with 11 bases fitting TRBD1. The sequencing here drew on CD4+ T cells from blood, taken 45 to 50 months after liver transplant. The CDR3 region is CASSGGTGGGSNQPQHF. CDR3 bases: TGTGCCAGCAGTGGGGGGACAGGGGGAGGCAGCAATCAGCCCCAGCATTTT.